This TCR beta chain was captured in a study of shared T cell receptors in the human thymus. Germline V gene sequence: CDR1 MDHEN, CDR2 SYDVKM. CDR3 length equals 17 residues. Trimming removed 2 bases at V and 5 bases at J, with 19 bases between. The data were produced by immunoSEQ multiplex PCR, yet TCRdb's version contains in-frame clones alone and is incomplete. This sample has roughly 68,000 clones, with about 96% found just once. The receptor comes from a human donor. The chain carries TRBV28 and TRBJ2-1; D possibly corresponds to TRBD1 (6 bases). The specimen was thymocytes. CDR3 sequence: CASSLAVGAARHNEQFF. Here the CDR3 DNA reads TGTGCCAGCAGTTTAGCTGTGGGGGCGGCCCGACACAATGAGCAGTTCTTC.